This is a list of T cell receptor beta chains from one sample in a study of CD8 T cells in ankylosing spondylitis. Using its own MiXCR run on the 5' RACE reads, TCRdb lists one record per CDR3 protein. The table includes 130,000 or so distinct CDR3 sequences, roughly 17% detected once. The sequencing input was blood, either unsorted or a sorted T cell fraction (not recorded which). All receptors derive from a male donor with ankylosing spondylitis. Each CDR3 is given with its conserved first and last residue. Fields, in order: CDR3 DNA, CDR3 protein, V gene, clone size, D gene, J gene. D genes are given only for firm matches. Size is stated for part of the rows, as once, few or many counts, or as a class when the clone is expanded.

CDR3nt: TGCGCCAGCAGCTTGTCAGGGGGTAACTACGAGCAGTACTTC; CDR3aa: CASSLSGGNYEQYF; v_gene: TRBV5-1; abundance: NA; d_gene: TRBD1; j_gene: TRBJ2-7
CDR3nt: TGTGCCAGCAGTTCGCATGAGCAGTTCTTC; CDR3aa: CASSSHEQFF; v_gene: TRBV6-2/TRBV6-3; abundance: few; d_gene: NA; j_gene: TRBJ2-1
CDR3nt: TGTGCCAGCAGTTTAGGGCCGACTAGCTCCTACGAGCAGTACTTC; CDR3aa: CASSLGPTSSYEQYF; v_gene: TRBV12-3/TRBV12-4; abundance: few; d_gene: NA; j_gene: TRBJ2-7
CDR3nt: TGCAGCGTTGGGGCCGGGACAGGGGTGTTCGAGCAGTACTTC; CDR3aa: CSVGAGTGVFEQYF; v_gene: TRBV29-1; abundance: NA; d_gene: TRBD1; j_gene: TRBJ2-7
CDR3nt: TGCAGCGCTGCGGAAACCTACACCGGGGAGCTGTTTTTT; CDR3aa: CSAAETYTGELFF; v_gene: TRBV29-1; abundance: NA; d_gene: NA; j_gene: TRBJ2-2
CDR3nt: TGTGCCAGCAGAGCCCGAGGATACCAAGAGACCCAGTACTTC; CDR3aa: CASRARGYQETQYF; v_gene: TRBV27; abundance: many; d_gene: NA; j_gene: TRBJ2-5
CDR3nt: TGTGCTAGTGGTTTGGTACTACAAAAGACCCAGTACTTC; CDR3aa: CASGLVLQKTQYF; v_gene: TRBV12-5; abundance: NA; d_gene: NA; j_gene: TRBJ2-5
CDR3nt: TGCAGCGTTGAACTCCATAAGCGGCCGTTGATCAATGAGCAGTTCTTC; CDR3aa: CSVELHKRPLINEQFF; v_gene: TRBV29-1; abundance: many; d_gene: NA; j_gene: TRBJ2-1
CDR3nt: TGTGCCAGCAGTTTGACCTCCATCTACGAGCAGTACTTC; CDR3aa: CASSLTSIYEQYF; v_gene: TRBV12-3/TRBV12-4; abundance: many; d_gene: NA; j_gene: TRBJ2-7
CDR3nt: TGTGCCAGCAGCTCTACAAATGGGGGATCCAACGAGCAGTACTTC; CDR3aa: CASSSTNGGSNEQYF; v_gene: TRBV7-9; abundance: few; d_gene: NA; j_gene: TRBJ2-7
CDR3nt: TGTGCCAGCAGGGCGCCTGCCCCGACAGGGAAAGGAAACACCATATATTTT; CDR3aa: CASRAPAPTGKGNTIYF; v_gene: TRBV2; abundance: many; d_gene: TRBD1; j_gene: TRBJ1-3
CDR3nt: TGCGCCAGCAGCTTCCGCTCCCCTTTACGGGGCGAAAAACTGTTTTTT; CDR3aa: CASSFRSPLRGEKLFF; v_gene: TRBV5-1; abundance: NA; d_gene: NA; j_gene: TRBJ1-4
CDR3nt: TGTGCCAGCAACCCCCCGGGGTTAGGCACAGATACGCAGTATTTT; CDR3aa: CASNPPGLGTDTQYF; v_gene: TRBV7-2; abundance: few; d_gene: NA; j_gene: TRBJ2-3
CDR3nt: TGTGCCAGCAGTCACAGGGGCTCACTGAATTCCAATGAGCAGTTCTTC; CDR3aa: CASSHRGSLNSNEQFF; v_gene: TRBV6-1; abundance: NA; d_gene: TRBD1; j_gene: TRBJ2-1
CDR3nt: TGTGCCAGCAGTCTCACAGGGAGCTCCTATAATTCACCCCTCCACTTT; CDR3aa: CASSLTGSSYNSPLHF; v_gene: TRBV12-3/TRBV12-4; abundance: NA; d_gene: NA; j_gene: TRBJ1-6
CDR3nt: TGCGCCAGCAGCCAAGTTGCCGCTAGCGGGAGTCTCCAAGAGACCCAGTACTTC; CDR3aa: CASSQVAASGSLQETQYF; v_gene: TRBV4-1; abundance: few; d_gene: TRBD2; j_gene: TRBJ2-5
CDR3nt: TGTGCCACCAGTGATCCCCGCCTCAATGAGCAGTTCTTC; CDR3aa: CATSDPRLNEQFF; v_gene: TRBV24-1; abundance: NA; d_gene: NA; j_gene: TRBJ2-1
CDR3nt: TGTGCCAGCAGTTTAGGGGCAGGCCCCGAGCAGTTCTTC; CDR3aa: CASSLGAGPEQFF; v_gene: TRBV27; abundance: few; d_gene: NA; j_gene: TRBJ2-1
CDR3nt: TGTGCCAGCGGAACCTCACTCGCGGGAGTCTATGAGCAGTTCTTC; CDR3aa: CASGTSLAGVYEQFF; v_gene: TRBV28; abundance: NA; d_gene: TRBD2; j_gene: TRBJ2-1
CDR3nt: TGTGCCACCTCAAAAGGGGGGAGCTCCTACAATGAGCAGTTCTTC; CDR3aa: CATSKGGSSYNEQFF; v_gene: TRBV6-1; abundance: NA; d_gene: NA; j_gene: TRBJ2-1
CDR3nt: TGTGCCAGCAAAGGGGACACTGAAGCTTTCTTT; CDR3aa: CASKGDTEAFF; v_gene: TRBV27; abundance: NA; d_gene: NA; j_gene: TRBJ1-1
CDR3nt: TGTGCCAGCAGCCCAGACACAGGGGGAACCTCCTACGAGCAGTACTTC; CDR3aa: CASSPDTGGTSYEQYF; v_gene: TRBV7-8; abundance: NA; d_gene: TRBD1; j_gene: TRBJ2-7
CDR3nt: TGTGCCATAAGCCACCGGGACAGGGCCTACGAGCAGTACTTC; CDR3aa: CAISHRDRAYEQYF; v_gene: TRBV15; abundance: NA; d_gene: TRBD1; j_gene: TRBJ2-7
CDR3nt: TGTGCCACCAGCACTACTAGCGATTACGAGCAGTACTTC; CDR3aa: CATSTTSDYEQYF; v_gene: TRBV15; abundance: NA; d_gene: TRBD2; j_gene: TRBJ2-7
CDR3nt: TGTGCCATCGGACTGAGTACCTACGAGCAGTACTTC; CDR3aa: CAIGLSTYEQYF; v_gene: TRBV10-3; abundance: NA; d_gene: NA; j_gene: TRBJ2-7
CDR3nt: TGTGCCAGCAGCTTCCCACGGGGAGACTCCTACAATGAGCAGTTCTTC; CDR3aa: CASSFPRGDSYNEQFF; v_gene: TRBV7-9; abundance: NA; d_gene: NA; j_gene: TRBJ2-1
CDR3nt: TGTGCCAGCAGCCTCGGACAGGGAGGAAGGGAGACCCAGTACTTC; CDR3aa: CASSLGQGGRETQYF; v_gene: TRBV7-9; abundance: few; d_gene: TRBD1; j_gene: TRBJ2-5
CDR3nt: TGCAGTGCTAGGCGGCTAGCGGAAGAGACCCAGTACTTC; CDR3aa: CSARRLAEETQYF; v_gene: TRBV20-1; abundance: few; d_gene: TRBD2; j_gene: TRBJ2-5
CDR3nt: TGTGCCAGCAGCCAAGATCGCGGGGAGGGGCGCACTGAAGCTTTCTTT; CDR3aa: CASSQDRGEGRTEAFF; v_gene: TRBV14; abundance: NA; d_gene: NA; j_gene: TRBJ1-1
CDR3nt: TGCGCCAGCAGCCAACTACAGGGGGGGAACGAGCAGTTCTTC; CDR3aa: CASSQLQGGNEQFF; v_gene: TRBV4-3; abundance: once; d_gene: NA; j_gene: TRBJ2-1
CDR3nt: TGCGCCAGCAGCCAAGATACGGGCCCGGTACGCTACGAGCAGTACTTC; CDR3aa: CASSQDTGPVRYEQYF; v_gene: TRBV4-1; abundance: few; d_gene: NA; j_gene: TRBJ2-7
CDR3nt: TGCGCCAGCAGTGAGTCGGGCTTCACCCCATACGAGCAGTACTTC; CDR3aa: CASSESGFTPYEQYF; v_gene: TRBV10-2; abundance: few; d_gene: NA; j_gene: TRBJ2-7
CDR3nt: TGTGCCAGCAGTTACTTTGGGAGTACCCACGAGCAGTACTTC; CDR3aa: CASSYFGSTHEQYF; v_gene: TRBV6-5; abundance: few; d_gene: NA; j_gene: TRBJ2-7
CDR3nt: TGTGCCAGCAGTTTACCCCCCAGGGAGACCCAGTACTTC; CDR3aa: CASSLPPRETQYF; v_gene: TRBV12-3/TRBV12-4; abundance: few; d_gene: NA; j_gene: TRBJ2-5
CDR3nt: TGTGCCAGCAGTCCGACGGGGACAGGGCTGCACGAGCAGTACTTC; CDR3aa: CASSPTGTGLHEQYF; v_gene: TRBV28; abundance: NA; d_gene: TRBD1; j_gene: TRBJ2-7
CDR3nt: TGTGCCAGCAGTCTTTTTGTGGAGGACACTGAAGCTTTCTTT; CDR3aa: CASSLFVEDTEAFF; v_gene: TRBV28; abundance: few; d_gene: NA; j_gene: TRBJ1-1
CDR3nt: TGTGCCAGCAGTTCCCCCTCTCGACTCGATGAGCAGTTCTTC; CDR3aa: CASSSPSRLDEQFF; v_gene: TRBV27; abundance: NA; d_gene: NA; j_gene: TRBJ2-1
CDR3nt: TGTGCCAGCAGCCAAGATACCCTAACGTTGCCTTACAATGAGCAGTTCTTC; CDR3aa: CASSQDTLTLPYNEQFF; v_gene: TRBV3-1; abundance: few; d_gene: NA; j_gene: TRBJ2-1
CDR3nt: TGCGCCAGCAGCCAACTGGCCGGGCTCTCCTACGAGCAGTACTTC; CDR3aa: CASSQLAGLSYEQYF; v_gene: TRBV4-1; abundance: NA; d_gene: NA; j_gene: TRBJ2-7
CDR3nt: TGCAGCGCTGGACCGGGACACTTGAACACCGGGGAGCTGTTTTTT; CDR3aa: CSAGPGHLNTGELFF; v_gene: TRBV29-1; abundance: few; d_gene: NA; j_gene: TRBJ2-2
CDR3nt: TGTGCCAGCAGCCAAGACGGACAGGTGACGAACACTGAAGCTTTCTTT; CDR3aa: CASSQDGQVTNTEAFF; v_gene: TRBV3-1; abundance: few; d_gene: TRBD1; j_gene: TRBJ1-1
CDR3nt: TGTGCCAGCAGCCAGCAGGGACTCGAGCAGTACTTC; CDR3aa: CASSQQGLEQYF; v_gene: TRBV3-1; abundance: NA; d_gene: NA; j_gene: TRBJ2-7
CDR3nt: TGTGCCAGCAGCGGCAGGGGGGGTCTGGACGAGCAGTACTTC; CDR3aa: CASSGRGGLDEQYF; v_gene: TRBV7-8; abundance: NA; d_gene: NA; j_gene: TRBJ2-7
CDR3nt: TGTGCCAGCAGCCCACTCCGGGACTACGAGCAGTACTTC; CDR3aa: CASSPLRDYEQYF; v_gene: TRBV7-9; abundance: NA; d_gene: NA; j_gene: TRBJ2-7
CDR3nt: TGCGCCAGCAGCTGGAGGGGGGATGAGCAGTTCTTC; CDR3aa: CASSWRGDEQFF; v_gene: TRBV5-1; abundance: many; d_gene: NA; j_gene: TRBJ2-1
CDR3nt: TGTGCCAGCAACAACCGACGAGATGAGCAGTTCTTC; CDR3aa: CASNNRRDEQFF; v_gene: TRBV5-8; abundance: NA; d_gene: NA; j_gene: TRBJ2-1
CDR3nt: TGCAGTGCTAGAGATCTGCGGACTAGCGGGAGGCGGAGCTCCTACGAGCAGTACTTC; CDR3aa: CSARDLRTSGRRSSYEQYF; v_gene: TRBV20-1; abundance: few; d_gene: TRBD2; j_gene: TRBJ2-7
CDR3nt: TGCAGTGCCGAGGGGACCACCCCTGGGGCCAACGTCCTGACTTTC; CDR3aa: CSAEGTTPGANVLTF; v_gene: TRBV20-1; abundance: NA; d_gene: NA; j_gene: TRBJ2-6
CDR3nt: TGTGCCAGCAGCTTAGATTGGAGACTGCATATAGACCAAGAGACCCAGTACTTC; CDR3aa: CASSLDWRLHIDQETQYF; v_gene: TRBV7-6; abundance: NA; d_gene: NA; j_gene: TRBJ2-5